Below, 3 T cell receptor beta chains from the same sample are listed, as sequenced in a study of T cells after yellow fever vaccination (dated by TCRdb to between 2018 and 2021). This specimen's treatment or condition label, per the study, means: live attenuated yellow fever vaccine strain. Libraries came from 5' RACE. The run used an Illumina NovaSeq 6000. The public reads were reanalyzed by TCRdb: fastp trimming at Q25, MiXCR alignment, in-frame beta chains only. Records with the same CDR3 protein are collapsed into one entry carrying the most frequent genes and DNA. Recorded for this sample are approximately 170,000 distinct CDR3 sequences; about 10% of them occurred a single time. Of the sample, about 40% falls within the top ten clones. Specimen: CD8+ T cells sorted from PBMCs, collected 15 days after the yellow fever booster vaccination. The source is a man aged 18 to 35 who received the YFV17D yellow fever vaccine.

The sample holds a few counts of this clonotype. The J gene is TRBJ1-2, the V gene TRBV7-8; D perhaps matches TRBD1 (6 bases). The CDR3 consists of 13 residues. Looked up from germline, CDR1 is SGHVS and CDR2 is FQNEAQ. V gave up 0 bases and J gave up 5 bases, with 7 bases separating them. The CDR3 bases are TGTGCCAGCAGCTTAGCGAGGGGGTATGGCTACACCTTC. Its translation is CASSLARGYGYTF.

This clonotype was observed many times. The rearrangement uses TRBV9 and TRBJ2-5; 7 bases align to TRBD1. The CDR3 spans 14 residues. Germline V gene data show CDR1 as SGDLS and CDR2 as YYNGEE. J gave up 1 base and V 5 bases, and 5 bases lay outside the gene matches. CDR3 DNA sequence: TGTGCCAGCAGTCCGCGACAGGGCCAAGAGACCCAGTACTTC. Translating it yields CASSPRQGQETQYF.

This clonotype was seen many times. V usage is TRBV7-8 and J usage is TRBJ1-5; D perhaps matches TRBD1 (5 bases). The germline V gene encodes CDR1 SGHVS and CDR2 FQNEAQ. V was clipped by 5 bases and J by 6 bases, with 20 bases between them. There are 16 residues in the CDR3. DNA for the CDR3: TGTGCCAGCAGCCCCCTCTTTGAGGGAAGGGGTCAGCCCCAGCATTTT. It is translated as CASSPLFEGRGQPQHF. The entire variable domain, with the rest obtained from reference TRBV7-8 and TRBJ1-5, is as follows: GAGVSQSPRYKVAKRGQDVALRCDPISGHVSLFWYQQALGQGPEFLTYFQNEAQLDKSGLPSDRFFAERPEGSVSTLKIQRTQQEDSAVYLCASSPLFEGRGQPQHFGDGTRLSIL.